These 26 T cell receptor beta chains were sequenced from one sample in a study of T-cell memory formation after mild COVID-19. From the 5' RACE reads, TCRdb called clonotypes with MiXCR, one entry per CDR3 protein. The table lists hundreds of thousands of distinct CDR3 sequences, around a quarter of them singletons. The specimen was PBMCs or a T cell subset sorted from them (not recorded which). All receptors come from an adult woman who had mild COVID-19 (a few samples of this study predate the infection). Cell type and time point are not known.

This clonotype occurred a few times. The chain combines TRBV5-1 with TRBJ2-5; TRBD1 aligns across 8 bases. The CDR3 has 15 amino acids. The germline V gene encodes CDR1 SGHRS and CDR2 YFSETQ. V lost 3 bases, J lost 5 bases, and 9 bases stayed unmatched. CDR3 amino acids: CASSSGNTGGETQYF. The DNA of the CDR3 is TGCGCCAGCAGCTCCGGAAACACAGGGGGGGAGACCCAGTACTTC. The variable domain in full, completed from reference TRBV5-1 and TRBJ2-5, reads KAGVTQTPRYLIKTRGQQVTLSCSPISGHRSVSWYQQTPGQGLQFLFEYFSETQRNKGNFPGRFSGRQFSNSRSEMNVSTLELGDSALYLCASSSGNTGGETQYFGPGTRLLVL.

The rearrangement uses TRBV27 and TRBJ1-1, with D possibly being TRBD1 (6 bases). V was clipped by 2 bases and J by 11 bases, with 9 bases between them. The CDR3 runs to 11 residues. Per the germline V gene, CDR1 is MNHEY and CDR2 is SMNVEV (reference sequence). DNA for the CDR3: TGTGCCAGCAGTTTAGCAGGGGTCGCTTTCTTT. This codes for CASSLAGVAFF.

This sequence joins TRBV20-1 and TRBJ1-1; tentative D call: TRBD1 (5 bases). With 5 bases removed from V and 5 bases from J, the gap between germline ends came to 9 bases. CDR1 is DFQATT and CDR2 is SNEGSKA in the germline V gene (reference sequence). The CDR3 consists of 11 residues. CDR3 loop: CSAPEGTEAFF. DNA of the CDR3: TGCAGTGCTCCAGAGGGGACTGAAGCTTTCTTT.

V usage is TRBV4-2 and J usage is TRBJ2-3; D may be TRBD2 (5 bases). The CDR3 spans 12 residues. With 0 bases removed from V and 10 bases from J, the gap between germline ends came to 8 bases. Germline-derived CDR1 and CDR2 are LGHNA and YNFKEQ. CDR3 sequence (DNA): TGTGCCAGCAGCCAAGATGAGGGTGCGCAGTATTTT. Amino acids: CASSQDEGAQYF.

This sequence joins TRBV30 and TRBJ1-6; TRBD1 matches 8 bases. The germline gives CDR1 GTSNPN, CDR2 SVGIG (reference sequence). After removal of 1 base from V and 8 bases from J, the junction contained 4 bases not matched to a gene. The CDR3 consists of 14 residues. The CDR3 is CAWSGTGPYSPLHF. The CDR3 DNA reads TGTGCCTGGAGTGGGACAGGGCCGTATTCACCCCTCCACTTT.

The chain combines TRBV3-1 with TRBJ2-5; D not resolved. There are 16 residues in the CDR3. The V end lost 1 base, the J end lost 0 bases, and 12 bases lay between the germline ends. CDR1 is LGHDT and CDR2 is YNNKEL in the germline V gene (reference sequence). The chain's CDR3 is CASSQGMRKYQETQYF. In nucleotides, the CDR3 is TGTGCCAGCAGCCAAGGAATGCGGAAGTACCAAGAGACCCAGTACTTC.

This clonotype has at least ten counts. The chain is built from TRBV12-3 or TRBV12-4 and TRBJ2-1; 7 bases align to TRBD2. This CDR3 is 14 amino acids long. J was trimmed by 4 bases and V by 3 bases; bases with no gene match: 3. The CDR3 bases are TGTGCCAGCAGTTTGGGAGGGCTTTACAATGAGCAGTTCTTC. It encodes CASSLGGLYNEQFF.

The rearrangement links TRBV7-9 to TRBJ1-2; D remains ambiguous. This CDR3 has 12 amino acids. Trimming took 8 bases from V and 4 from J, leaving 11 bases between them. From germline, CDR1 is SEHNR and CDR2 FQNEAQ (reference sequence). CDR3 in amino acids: CASDLSGYGYTF. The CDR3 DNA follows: TGTGCCAGCGATCTCTCGGGCTATGGCTACACCTTC.

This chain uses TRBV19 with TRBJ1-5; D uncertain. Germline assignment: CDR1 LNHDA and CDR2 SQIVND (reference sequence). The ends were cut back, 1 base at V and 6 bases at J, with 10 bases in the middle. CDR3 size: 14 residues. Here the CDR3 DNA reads TGTGCCAGTAGTATAGTAGGGTTTAGTCAGCCCCAGCATTTT. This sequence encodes CASSIVGFSQPQHF.

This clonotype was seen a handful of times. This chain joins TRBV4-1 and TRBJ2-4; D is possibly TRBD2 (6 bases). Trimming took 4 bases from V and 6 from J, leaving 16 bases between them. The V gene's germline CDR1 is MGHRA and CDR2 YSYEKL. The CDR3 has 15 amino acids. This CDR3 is CASSLPLAVGNIQYF. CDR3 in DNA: TGCGCCAGCAGCCTCCCACTAGCCGTGGGAAACATTCAGTACTTC.

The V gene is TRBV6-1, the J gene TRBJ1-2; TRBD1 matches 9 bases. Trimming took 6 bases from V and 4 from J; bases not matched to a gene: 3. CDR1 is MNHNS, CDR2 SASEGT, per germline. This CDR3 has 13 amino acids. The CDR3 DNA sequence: TGTGCCAGCAGGTCGACAGGGGGCTATGGCTACACCTTC. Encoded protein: CASRSTGGYGYTF.

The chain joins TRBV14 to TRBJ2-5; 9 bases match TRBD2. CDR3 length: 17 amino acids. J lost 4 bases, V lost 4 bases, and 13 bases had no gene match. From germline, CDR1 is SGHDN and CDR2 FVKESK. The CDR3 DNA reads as TGTGCCAGCAGCCGGGGACCAGGCGGGGGGGCCTCAGAGACCCAGTACTTC. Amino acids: CASSRGPGGGASETQYF.

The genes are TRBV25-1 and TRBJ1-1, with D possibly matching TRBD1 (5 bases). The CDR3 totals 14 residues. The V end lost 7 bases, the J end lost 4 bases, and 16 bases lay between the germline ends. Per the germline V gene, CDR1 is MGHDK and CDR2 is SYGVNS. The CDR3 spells CASTPGQGLTEAFF. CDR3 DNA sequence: TGTGCCAGCACTCCCGGGCAGGGCCTCACTGAAGCTTTCTTT. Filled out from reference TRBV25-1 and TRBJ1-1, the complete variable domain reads EADIYQTPRYLVIGTGKKITLECSQTMGHDKMYWYQQDPGMELHLIHYSYGVNSTEKGDLSSESTVSRIRTEHFPLTLESARPSHTSQYLCASTPGQGLTEAFFGQGTRLTVV.

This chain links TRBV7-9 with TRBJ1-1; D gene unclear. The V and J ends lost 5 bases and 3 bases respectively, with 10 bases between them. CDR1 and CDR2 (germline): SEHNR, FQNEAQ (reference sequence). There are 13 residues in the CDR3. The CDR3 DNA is TGTGCCAGCAGCGCAACGCCGCACACTGAAGCTTTCTTT. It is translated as CASSATPHTEAFF.

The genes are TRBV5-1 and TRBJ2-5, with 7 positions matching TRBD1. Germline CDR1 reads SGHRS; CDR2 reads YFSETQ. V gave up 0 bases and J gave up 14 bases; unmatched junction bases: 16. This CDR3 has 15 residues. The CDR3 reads CASSLEDRVSAPRYF. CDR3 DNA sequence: TGCGCCAGCAGCTTGGAAGACAGGGTATCCGCTCCTCGATACTTC.

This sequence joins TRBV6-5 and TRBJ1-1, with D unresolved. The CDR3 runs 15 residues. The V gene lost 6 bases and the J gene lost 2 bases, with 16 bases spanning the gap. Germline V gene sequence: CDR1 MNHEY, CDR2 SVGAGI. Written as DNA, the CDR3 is TGTGCCAGCAGCAACAACAGATTGGGAAACACTGAAGCTTTCTTT. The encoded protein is CASSNNRLGNTEAFF.

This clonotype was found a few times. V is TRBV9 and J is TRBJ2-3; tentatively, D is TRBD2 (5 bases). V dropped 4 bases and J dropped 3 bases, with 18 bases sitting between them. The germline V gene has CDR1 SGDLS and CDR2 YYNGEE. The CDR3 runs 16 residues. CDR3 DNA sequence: TGTGCCAGCAGCCCACCCCCGGGGAGCAGAACAGATACGCAGTATTTT. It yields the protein CASSPPPGSRTDTQYF.

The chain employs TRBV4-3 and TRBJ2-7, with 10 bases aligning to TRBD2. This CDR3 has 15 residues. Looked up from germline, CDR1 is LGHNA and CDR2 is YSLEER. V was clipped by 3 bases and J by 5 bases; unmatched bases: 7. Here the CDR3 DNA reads TGCGCCAGCAGCCAGGGTCTAGCGGGAGCAAACGAGCAGTACTTC. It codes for CASSQGLAGANEQYF.

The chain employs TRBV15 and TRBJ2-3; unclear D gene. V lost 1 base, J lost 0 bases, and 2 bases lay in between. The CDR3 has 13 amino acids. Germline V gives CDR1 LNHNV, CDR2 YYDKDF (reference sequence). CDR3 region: CATSRASTDTQYF. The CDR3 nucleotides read TGTGCCACCAGCAGAGCTAGCACAGATACGCAGTATTTT.

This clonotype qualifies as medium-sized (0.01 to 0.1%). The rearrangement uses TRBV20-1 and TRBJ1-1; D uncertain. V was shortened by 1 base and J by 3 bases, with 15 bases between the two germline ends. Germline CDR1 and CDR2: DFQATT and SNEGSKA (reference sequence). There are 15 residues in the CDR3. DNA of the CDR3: TGCAGTGCTAGAGGCAGGCTTCTAAGCGACACTGAAGCTTTCTTT. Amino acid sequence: CSARGRLLSDTEAFF.

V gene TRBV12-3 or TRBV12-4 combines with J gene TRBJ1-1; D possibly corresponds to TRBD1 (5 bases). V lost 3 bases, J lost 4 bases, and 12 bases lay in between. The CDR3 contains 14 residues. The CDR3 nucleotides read TGTGCCAGCAGTTTCTGGGGCGAGGTCACTGAAGCTTTCTTT. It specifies CASSFWGEVTEAFF.

CDR3 sequence: CASSRRDNEQFF. Written as DNA, the CDR3 is TGTGCCAGCAGTCGCCGGGACAATGAGCAGTTCTTC. This chain links TRBV6-5 with TRBJ2-1; no clear D. Trimming pared 5 bases from V and 5 bases from J, leaving 7 bases between. The CDR3 length is 12 residues. Germline-derived CDR1 and CDR2 are MNHEY and SVGAGI.

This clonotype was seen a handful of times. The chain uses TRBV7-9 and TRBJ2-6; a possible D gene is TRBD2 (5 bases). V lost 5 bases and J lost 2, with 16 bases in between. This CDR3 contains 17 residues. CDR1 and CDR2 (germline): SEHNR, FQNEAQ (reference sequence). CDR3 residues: CASSPQYREAGANVLTF. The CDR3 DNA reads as TGTGCCAGCAGCCCGCAATACCGGGAAGCTGGGGCCAACGTCCTGACTTTC.

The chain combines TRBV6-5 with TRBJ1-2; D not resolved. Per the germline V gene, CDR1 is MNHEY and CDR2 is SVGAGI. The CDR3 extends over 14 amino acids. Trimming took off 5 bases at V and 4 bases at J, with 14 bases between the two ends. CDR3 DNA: TGTGCCAGCAGTCAATCGGTTTTGGGCTATGGCTACACCTTC. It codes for CASSQSVLGYGYTF.

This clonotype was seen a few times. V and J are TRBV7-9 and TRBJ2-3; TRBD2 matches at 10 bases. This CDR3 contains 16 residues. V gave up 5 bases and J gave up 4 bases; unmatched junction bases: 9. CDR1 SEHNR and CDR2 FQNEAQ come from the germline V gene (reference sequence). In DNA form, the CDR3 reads TGTGCCAGCAGCCCAAAGACTAGCGGGCTCTCAGATACGCAGTATTTT. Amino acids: CASSPKTSGLSDTQYF.

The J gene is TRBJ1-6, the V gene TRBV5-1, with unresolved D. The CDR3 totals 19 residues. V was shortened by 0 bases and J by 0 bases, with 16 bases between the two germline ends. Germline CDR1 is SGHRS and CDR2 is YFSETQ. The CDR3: CASSLGRNLGSSYNSPLHF. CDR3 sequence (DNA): TGCGCCAGCAGCTTGGGGAGAAACCTTGGGAGCTCCTATAATTCACCCCTCCACTTT.